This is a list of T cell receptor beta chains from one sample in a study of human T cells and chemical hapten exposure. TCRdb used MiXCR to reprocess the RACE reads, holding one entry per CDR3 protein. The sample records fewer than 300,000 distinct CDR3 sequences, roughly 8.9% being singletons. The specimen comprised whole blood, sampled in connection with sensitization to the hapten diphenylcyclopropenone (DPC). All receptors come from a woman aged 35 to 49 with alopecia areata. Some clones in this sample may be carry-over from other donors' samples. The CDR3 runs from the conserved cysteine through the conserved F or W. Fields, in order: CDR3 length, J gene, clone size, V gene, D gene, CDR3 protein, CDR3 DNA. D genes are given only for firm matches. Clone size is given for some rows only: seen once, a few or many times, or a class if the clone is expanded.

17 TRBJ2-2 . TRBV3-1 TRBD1 CASSFLYRQGATGELFF TGTGCCAGCAGCTTTTTGTACCGACAGGGGGCAACCGGGGAGCTGTTTTTT
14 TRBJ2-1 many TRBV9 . CASSLRGPYNEQFF TGTGCCAGCAGCTTAAGGGGACCTTACAATGAGCAGTTCTTC
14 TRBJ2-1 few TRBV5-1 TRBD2 CASSLTSGRDEQFF TGCGCCAGCAGCTTGACTAGCGGGAGGGATGAGCAGTTCTTC
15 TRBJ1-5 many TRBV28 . CASSFGFYSNQPQHF TGTGCCAGCAGTTTCGGGTTTTATAGCAATCAGCCCCAGCATTTT
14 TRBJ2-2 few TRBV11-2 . CASSLGVRAGELFF TGTGCCAGCAGCTTAGGTGTCCGAGCCGGGGAGCTGTTTTTT
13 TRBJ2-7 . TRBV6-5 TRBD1 CASKRGPSYEQYF TGTGCCAGCAAAAGGGGGCCCAGCTACGAGCAGTACTTC
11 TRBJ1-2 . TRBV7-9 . CASSLLENYTF TGTGCCAGCAGCTTACTGGAGAACTACACCTTC
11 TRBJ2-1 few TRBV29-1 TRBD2 CSVSGSGEQFF TGCAGCGTTAGCGGGAGTGGCGAGCAGTTCTTC
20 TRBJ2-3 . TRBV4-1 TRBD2 CASSQTGLAGGPRSTDTQYF TGCGCCAGCAGCCAAACGGGACTAGCGGGAGGGCCCCGTAGCACAGATACGCAGTATTTT
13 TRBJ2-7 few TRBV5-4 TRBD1 CASSLPDRDEQYF TGTGCCAGCAGCTTGCCGGACAGGGACGAGCAGTACTTC
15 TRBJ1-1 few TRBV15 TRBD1 CATSRDRGLATEAFF TGTGCCACCAGCAGGGACAGGGGGCTGGCCACTGAAGCTTTCTTT
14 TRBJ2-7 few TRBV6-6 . CASSYSSFVYEQYF TGTGCCAGCAGTTACTCTAGTTTCGTCTACGAGCAGTACTTC
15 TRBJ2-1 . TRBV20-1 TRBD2 CSARMGLAGYNEQFF TGCAGTGCGAGAATGGGACTAGCGGGTTACAATGAGCAGTTCTTC
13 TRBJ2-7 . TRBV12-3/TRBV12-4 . CASSLRNPYEQYF TGTGCCAGCAGTCTCCGGAACCCCTACGAGCAGTACTTC
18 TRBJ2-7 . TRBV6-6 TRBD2 CASRQIAGGLVSSYEQYF TGTGCCAGCAGACAGATAGCGGGAGGCTTAGTTAGCTCCTACGAGCAGTACTTC
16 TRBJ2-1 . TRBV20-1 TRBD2 CSARGLAGNLVNEQFF TGCAGTGCTAGGGGACTAGCGGGAAATTTGGTCAATGAGCAGTTCTTC
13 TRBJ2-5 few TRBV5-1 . CASSLVAEETQYF TGCGCCAGCAGCTTGGTGGCTGAAGAGACCCAGTACTTC
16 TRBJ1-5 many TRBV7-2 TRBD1 CASSSVSTGNNQPQHF TGTGCCAGCAGCTCCGTATCGACAGGGAACAATCAGCCCCAGCATTTT
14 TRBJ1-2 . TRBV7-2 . CASSSSRGNYGYTF TGTGCCAGCAGCTCGTCAAGGGGCAACTATGGCTACACCTTC
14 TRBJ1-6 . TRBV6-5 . CASRTDTHNSPLHF TGTGCCAGCAGGACTGACACACACAATTCACCCCTCCACTTT
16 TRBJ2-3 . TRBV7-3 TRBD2 CASSLTSSGSYDTQYF TGTGCCAGCAGCTTAACCTCTAGCGGGAGTTACGATACGCAGTATTTT
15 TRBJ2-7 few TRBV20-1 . CSARERRATPYEQYF TGCAGTGCTAGAGAGCGGCGGGCTACTCCTTACGAGCAGTACTTC
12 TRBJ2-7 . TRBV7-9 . CASSTTGTEQYF TGTGCCAGCAGCACGACTGGGACCGAGCAGTACTTC
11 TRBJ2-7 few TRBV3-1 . CASRQLSELYF TGTGCCAGCAGGCAACTCTCAGAGTTGTACTTC
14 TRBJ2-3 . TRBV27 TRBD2 CASSPGRAADTQYF TGTGCCAGCAGTCCCGGGAGGGCCGCAGATACGCAGTATTTT
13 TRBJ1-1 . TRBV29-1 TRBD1 CSVERQGATEAFF TGCAGCGTTGAGAGACAGGGGGCGACTGAAGCTTTCTTT
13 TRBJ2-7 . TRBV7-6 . CASSLEVFNEQYF TGTGCCAGCAGCCTAGAGGTGTTTAACGAGCAGTACTTC
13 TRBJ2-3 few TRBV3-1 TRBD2 CASSWTSSDTQYF TGTGCCAGCAGCTGGACTAGCTCAGATACGCAGTATTTT
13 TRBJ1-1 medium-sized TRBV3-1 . CASSQGMNTEAFF TGTGCCAGCAGCCAGGGGATGAACACTGAAGCTTTCTTT
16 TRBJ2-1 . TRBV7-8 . CASSPTGAGTYNEQFF TGTGCCAGCAGCCCAACAGGGGCGGGGACCTACAATGAGCAGTTCTTC
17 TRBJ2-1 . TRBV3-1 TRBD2 CASTPFLAGEAYNEQFF TGTGCCAGCACCCCCTTCCTAGCGGGAGAGGCCTACAATGAGCAGTTCTTC
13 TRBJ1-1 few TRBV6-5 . CASTPSPGPEAFF TGTGCCAGCACCCCCTCTCCGGGACCTGAAGCTTTCTTT
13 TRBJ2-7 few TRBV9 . CAQQRSYDYEQYF TGTGCCCAGCAGCGTAGCTACGACTACGAGCAGTACTTC
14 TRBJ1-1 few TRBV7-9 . CASSDRTPVTEAFF TGTGCCAGCAGCGACCGGACGCCAGTCACTGAAGCTTTCTTT
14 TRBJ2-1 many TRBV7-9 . CASSGGPLYNEQFF TGTGCCAGCAGCGGCGGACCTCTCTACAATGAGCAGTTCTTC
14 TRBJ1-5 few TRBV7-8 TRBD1 CASTLRGSNQPQHF TGTGCCAGCACCCTCAGGGGGAGCAATCAGCCCCAGCATTTT
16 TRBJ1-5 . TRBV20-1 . CSARDPGRFGNQPQHF TGCAGTGCTAGAGATCCAGGTAGATTCGGCAATCAGCCCCAGCATTTT
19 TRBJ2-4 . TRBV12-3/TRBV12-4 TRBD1 CASSVTGVAGGQAKNIQYF TGTGCCAGCAGTGTAACAGGGGTAGCTGGTGGCCAAGCCAAAAACATTCAGTACTTC
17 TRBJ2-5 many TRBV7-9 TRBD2 CASSLIGLAGYIGTQYF TGTGCCAGCAGCTTAATAGGACTAGCGGGATATATCGGGACCCAGTACTTC
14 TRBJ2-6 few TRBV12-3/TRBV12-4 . CASSLDHGANVLTF TGTGCCAGCAGTTTAGATCATGGGGCCAACGTCCTGACTTTC
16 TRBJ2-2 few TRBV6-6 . CASTRTRPGNTGELFF TGTGCCAGCACTCGGACTCGCCCGGGGAACACCGGGGAGCTGTTTTTT
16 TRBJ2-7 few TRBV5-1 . CASTQTPDSPQGEQYF TGCGCCAGCACACAAACGCCGGACAGCCCTCAAGGGGAGCAGTACTTC
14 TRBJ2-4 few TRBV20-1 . CSALGVAGMDIQYF TGCAGTGCCCTAGGGGTGGCAGGGATGGACATTCAGTACTTC
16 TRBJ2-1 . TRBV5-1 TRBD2 CASSETSGSSYNEQFF TGCGCCAGCAGCGAGACTAGCGGGAGCTCCTACAATGAGCAGTTCTTC
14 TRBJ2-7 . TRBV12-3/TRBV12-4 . CASSPGPPSYEQYF TGTGCCAGCAGTCCGGGCCCTCCCTCTTACGAGCAGTACTTC
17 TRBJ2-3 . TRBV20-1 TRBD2 CSARAIWGREVTDTQYF TGCAGTGCTAGAGCCATTTGGGGCCGGGAGGTTACAGATACGCAGTATTTT
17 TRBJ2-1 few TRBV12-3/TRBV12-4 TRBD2 CASSLGTSGVSYNEQFF TGTGCCAGCAGTCTCGGGACTAGCGGGGTGTCCTACAATGAGCAGTTCTTC
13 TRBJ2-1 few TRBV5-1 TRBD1 CASRPTGGNEQFF TGCGCCAGCAGACCTACAGGGGGCAATGAGCAGTTCTTC
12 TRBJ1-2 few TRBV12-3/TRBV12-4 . CASSQGTSLVTF TGTGCCAGCAGCCAAGGGACTTCCCTAGTCACCTTC